Listed below are T cell receptor beta chains from one sample, sequenced in a study of type 1 regulatory T cells. Antigens for these TCRs are unknown. TCRdb fed the reads into MiXCR, producing one record per CDR3 protein. The sample has some 22,000 distinct CDR3 sequences; roughly two thirds are singletons. Sequenced sample: cultured T cells, either the whole culture or a sorted T cell fraction (not recorded which). These receptors were obtained from a human donor in good health. The CDR3 runs from the conserved cysteine through the conserved F or W. D genes are given only for firm matches. For some rows the clone size is stated as once, few or many, or as a class when expanded; others skip it.

d_gene	v_gene	j_gene	abundance	CDR3nt	CDR3aa
-	TRBV14	TRBJ2-2	-	TGTGCCAGCAGCCAAGTTTCGGGACATAACACCGGGGAGCTGTTTTTT	CASSQVSGHNTGELFF
-	TRBV5-6	TRBJ2-2	-	TGTGCCAGCAGCTTGGTTGCCGGGGGCACCGGGGAGCTGTTTTTT	CASSLVAGGTGELFF
-	TRBV5-1	TRBJ2-1	-	TGCGCCAGCAGCTTGGAACTAGCCGCGTCCTACAATGAGCAGTTCTTC	CASSLELAASYNEQFF
-	TRBV12-3/TRBV12-4	TRBJ2-2	-	TGTGCCAGCAGTGGAGCCGTCCGACCGGGGAGTTTT	CASSGAVRPGSF
-	TRBV7-2	TRBJ1-2	once	TGTGCCAGCAGCTTAGGGCCGGCCCGAAGGACAGTCCATGGCTACACCTTC	CASSLGPARRTVHGYTF
TRBD2	TRBV7-2	TRBJ2-7	-	TGTGCCAGCAGCTTAGTCTCCAGCGGGGGAGGCGAGCAGTACTTC	CASSLVSSGGGEQYF
-	TRBV27	TRBJ1-4	few	TGTGCCAGCAGTCCGGGACTCTGGGAGGAAAAACTGTTTTTT	CASSPGLWEEKLFF
-	TRBV20-1	TRBJ2-1	once	TGCAGTGCTATGGGGGGGGCCAATGGCAATGAGCAGTTCTTC	CSAMGGANGNEQFF
-	TRBV7-9	TRBJ1-6	-	TGTGCCAGCAGCTTAGTTGAGGGGAGGAATTCACCCCTCCACTTT	CASSLVEGRNSPLHF
-	TRBV3-1	TRBJ1-2	once	TGTGCCAGCAGCCAAGATCTGGCAGGATATGGCTACACCTTC	CASSQDLAGYGYTF
TRBD1	TRBV5-1	TRBJ1-1	-	TGCGCCAGCAGCCCGGGGGGAGGGGGCCAGCTCATGAACACTGAAGCTTTCTTT	CASSPGGGGQLMNTEAFF
TRBD2	TRBV20-1	TRBJ2-5	once	TGCAGTGCTGGGCAGGGAGGGAGAGAGACCCAGTACTTC	CSAGQGGRETQYF
-	TRBV6-1	TRBJ2-3	-	TGTGCCAGCAGTGAACGAGGGACGGGCACAGATACGCAGTATTTT	CASSERGTGTDTQYF
TRBD1	TRBV5-1	TRBJ2-5	few	TGCGCCAGCAGCGAGCAGGGGGCTCAGGAGACCCAGTACTTC	CASSEQGAQETQYF
-	TRBV7-9	TRBJ2-1	-	TGTGCCAGCAGCTTCGGACAGTGGAATGAGCAGTTCTTC	CASSFGQWNEQFF
TRBD1	TRBV20-1	TRBJ1-2	-	TGCAGTGTTCCTTCGCAGGGGGCCAGCTATGGCTACACCTTC	CSVPSQGASYGYTF
TRBD2	TRBV6-5	TRBJ2-3	-	TGTGCCAGCAGCCCAAGGCGGGGGGGAGCTGGAGATACGCAGTATTTT	CASSPRRGGAGDTQYF
-	TRBV4-2	TRBJ2-2	-	TGTGCCAGCAGCCAACAGGGTCTCACCGGGGAGCTGTTTTTT	CASSQQGLTGELFF
TRBD1	TRBV20-1	TRBJ1-1	-	TGCAGTGCTTTCGCCGGACAGGGGAACACTGAAGCTTTCTTT	CSAFAGQGNTEAFF
-	TRBV5-1	TRBJ2-5	-	TGCGCCAGCAGCCGGGCGGTCGGGAGAGAGACCCAGTACTTC	CASSRAVGRETQYF
TRBD2	TRBV2	TRBJ2-2	-	TGTGCCAGCAGTGAATTGAGACTAGCGGGGGGGCCCGACACCGGGGAGCTGTTTTTT	CASSELRLAGGPDTGELFF
-	TRBV11-3	TRBJ2-7	-	TGTGCCAGCAGCTTAGAGCGGGGGACAGGAAGAATGGACTTACGTCCCTACGAGCAGTACTTC	CASSLERGTGRMDLRPYEQYF
-	TRBV9	TRBJ1-2	-	TGTGCCAGCAGCGCCCCCGGGACATTTGGCTATGGCTACACCTTC	CASSAPGTFGYGYTF
-	TRBV6-2/TRBV6-3	TRBJ2-3	-	TGTGCCAGCACGAGGAGTGGTGGAGGAGGCACAGATACGCAGTATTTT	CASTRSGGGGTDTQYF
TRBD1	TRBV7-8	TRBJ1-2	-	TGTGCCAGCAGCCCAGAGGACAGGGGGCGTTGGGGCTACACCTTC	CASSPEDRGRWGYTF
TRBD1	TRBV4-2	TRBJ1-2	-	TGTGCCAGCAGCCAAGTAGGGACAGGGACCAGGGGCTACACCTTC	CASSQVGTGTRGYTF
-	TRBV7-3	TRBJ1-1	-	TGTGCCAGCAGCCCAGAGGGAGGGGATGAAGCTTTCTTT	CASSPEGGDEAFF
-	TRBV20-1	TRBJ1-2	-	TGCAGTGCTAGAGTCCCCCAGGTTAACTATGGCTACACCTTC	CSARVPQVNYGYTF
TRBD1	TRBV12-3/TRBV12-4	TRBJ2-3	-	TGTGCCAGCAGTTTAAGGGGGCCAGATACGCAGTATTTT	CASSLRGPDTQYF
-	TRBV4-1	TRBJ2-1	medium-sized	TGCGCCAGCAGCCAAGATAGGGCCGGCGGCTCCTACAATGAGCAGTTCTTC	CASSQDRAGGSYNEQFF
-	TRBV9	TRBJ1-1	-	TGTGCCAGCAGCGTAGGAGGGGGTGGACCGAATACTGAAGCTTTCTTT	CASSVGGGGPNTEAFF
TRBD1	TRBV5-1	TRBJ2-5	-	TGCGCCAGCAGCACGAGACAGGGTCGGGGAGAGACCCAGTACTTC	CASSTRQGRGETQYF
TRBD2	TRBV20-1	TRBJ2-1	-	TGCAGTGCTAGCCTGGCTAGCGGGGGGCATGAGCAGTTCTTC	CSASLASGGHEQFF
-	TRBV24-1	TRBJ2-2	-	TGTGCCACCCAAAGCAATGGGGGATCAAACACCGGGGAGCTGTTTTTT	CATQSNGGSNTGELFF
TRBD1	TRBV7-9	TRBJ2-2	-	TGTGCCAGCAGCTGGACAGGGGGTTACACCGGGGAGCTGTTTTTT	CASSWTGGYTGELFF
-	TRBV3-1	TRBJ2-6	-	TGTGCCAGCAGCCCAACGGGACGGGGGAACTCTGGGGCCAACGTCCTGACTTTC	CASSPTGRGNSGANVLTF
-	TRBV7-9	TRBJ2-5	-	TGTGCCAGCAGCGCGAGGGACTCCTCATTTGGATCCCAGTACTTC	CASSARDSSFGSQYF
TRBD1	TRBV7-8	TRBJ1-6	once	TGTGCCAGCAGCTACGGCAGGGGGCCAGCGATATATAATTCACCCCTCCACTTT	CASSYGRGPAIYNSPLHF
-	TRBV28	TRBJ2-2	-	TGTGCCAGCAGTCCCGCCGGGGGGCCCGGGGAGCTGTTTTTT	CASSPAGGPGELFF
-	TRBV7-9	TRBJ1-2	-	TGTGCCAGCAGCATCCTACAGGGATCCTATGGCTACACCTTC	CASSILQGSYGYTF
-	TRBV13	TRBJ1-1	-	TGTGCCAGCAGCTTTGGGGCAACCACTGAAGCTTTCTTT	CASSFGATTEAFF
TRBD2	TRBV6-6	TRBJ2-2	-	TGTGCCAGCAGTTACGCCCTAAGAGGCGGGGGGCTGTTTTTT	CASSYALRGGGLFF
TRBD2	TRBV15	TRBJ2-3	-	TGTGCCACCAGCAGGCCTTTAGCGGGGGGGACAGATACGCAGTATTTT	CATSRPLAGGTDTQYF
-	TRBV6-1	TRBJ2-7	-	TGTGCCAGCAGGGAGGCCGGGCAGAACTACGAGCAGTACTTC	CASREAGQNYEQYF
TRBD1	TRBV18	TRBJ2-1	-	TGTGCCAGCTCCCGGACAGGGAACAATGAGCAGTTCTTC	CASSRTGNNEQFF
-	TRBV27	TRBJ2-7	few	TGTGCCAGCAGTCCTTATATTTCCTACGAGCAGTACTTC	CASSPYISYEQYF